This TCR beta chain derives from a study of primary melanoma T cells and metastatic recurrence (TCRdb year 2020). Study-wide context: The cohort was made up of about 200 primary melanomas of stage T2 to T4, with thickness greater than 1 mm. The T-cell fraction measured by TCR beta sequencing was weighed against progression-free survival, the clinical outcome chosen for the comparison. Histopathological grading of tumor-infiltrating lymphocytes was compared with the sequencing-derived T-cell fraction. Whether patient outcome could be predicted by T-cell fraction and T-cell repertoire clonality in primary melanoma tumors was the question this study put to the test.

The method was the immunoSEQ multiplex PCR assay. High-throughput sequencing of the T-cell receptor beta chain was performed on primary melanoma tumor tissue. The paper's processing steps were these. TCRB CDR3 sharing between samples and the distribution of insertions and deletions were included in the repertoire analyses. A gradient-boosted model ranked how well the T-cell fraction predicted outcome compared with histopathological variables. TCRdb re-hosts the immuneACCESS table, in-frame sequences only. Its copies lack some clones; in the studies checked, an unresolved V gene accounts for under half of them, and the cause for the rest is not known. For V, J and clone size, that table is used; D and trimming come from the DNA. For this sample there are roughly 440 clones; 70% to 80% appear just once. Approximately 8.2% of the sample goes to the ten largest clones. Patients had primary melanoma that had been surgically resected and was considered potentially curable but at risk of metastatic recurrence.

Comments on this clone: No cognate antigen has been identified for it. Per-nucleotide qualities are absent, and no much larger clonotype sits a single base away.

CDR1 and CDR2 (LNHDA, SQIVND) derive from the germline V gene (reference sequence). V and J lose 0 bases and 10 bases, and a span of 15 bases separates them. The CDR3 contains 14 residues, cysteine and phenylalanine counted. The DNA shown is the 42-base CDR3, in frame from base 1. What the authors observed across the whole study: Tumor T-cell fraction was reported to predict progression-free survival independently of thickness, ulceration, mitotic rate and age. Protection appeared to be conferred by a T-cell fraction above 20% regardless of ulceration status, mitotic rate or nodal disease. The authors framed an effective T-cell-mediated antitumor response in primary melanoma only as a suggestion, not a demonstrated mechanism. Progression-free survival prediction was reportedly improved more by adding T-cell fraction to tumor thickness than by adding any other histopathological variable.

The source of this sequence is a human donor with melanoma. In this chain, TRBV19 is recombined with TRBJ1-1, and perhaps TRBD1 as D gene, on 6 matching bases. The source material was melanoma tumor tissue. The nucleotide sequence is TGTGCCAGTAGTATAGATCACCAACAGGGTGTAGCTTTCTTT. This translates into CASSIDHQQGVAFF.